Each of the 26 T cell receptor beta chains below was sequenced from the same sample in a study of blood T cell repertoires in COVID-19. Using immunoSEQ multiplex PCR, the repertoire was profiled, and TCRdb retains in-frame clones only, with some absent. The repertoire consists of about 270,000 clones, with 75% to 95% occurring once and the leading ten covering about 3%. The source material was PBMCs or T cells enriched from blood (not recorded which). These TCRs come from a middle-aged man who had been exposed to COVID-19.

This chain joins TRBV28 and TRBJ1-2; no reliable D call. V was pared by 5 bases and J by 7 bases, with 11 bases between. CDR1 MDHEN and CDR2 SYDVKM come from the germline V gene. The CDR3 has 12 residues. The CDR3 DNA sequence: TGTGCCAGCAGTCCTAATTCCGGTGGCTACACCTTC. It yields the protein CASSPNSGGYTF.

The rearrangement links TRBV19 to TRBJ1-6, with D perhaps TRBD1 (5 bases). Deletions cut 5 bases from V and 7 bases from J, with 18 bases between. The CDR3 spans 16 residues. The V gene's germline CDR1 is LNHDA and CDR2 SQIVND (reference sequence). This CDR3 reads CASSPSEGRENSPLHF. DNA for the CDR3: TGTGCCAGTAGTCCCTCAGAGGGGAGGGAGAATTCACCCCTCCACTTT.

This clone was found once. The chain uses TRBV4-3 and TRBJ1-2, with unresolved D. In germline, CDR1 is LGHNA, CDR2 YSLEER. CDR3 length: 14 amino acids. Trimming cost V 2 bases and J 9 bases, with 16 bases left between them. CDR3 DNA: TGCGCCAGCAGCCAAAGGCCCACTACCACCCGCTACACCTTC. Translation gives CASSQRPTTTRYTF.

The chain recombines TRBV24-1 with TRBJ2-1, with a weak D call TRBD2 (7 bases). Germline CDR1 KGHDR, CDR2 SFDVKD. This CDR3 comprises 17 residues. V dropped 3 bases and J dropped 8 bases, with 22 bases sitting between them. The CDR3 region has the DNA TGTGCCACCAGTGATCCCCAGGGGACGGGGGGCTGGGATGAGCAGTTCTTC. Amino acid sequence: CATSDPQGTGGWDEQFF.

The gene calls are TRBV29-1 and TRBJ2-7, with D perhaps matching TRBD1 (6 bases). V lost 8 bases to trimming and J lost 3 bases, with 14 bases between them. The germline V gene encodes CDR1 SQVTM and CDR2 ANQGSEA. The CDR3 covers 12 residues. This CDR3 is CSTSTGNYEQYF. CDR3 bases: TGCAGCACCTCAACAGGGAACTACGAGCAGTACTTC.

The chain has TRBV7-3 and TRBJ2-1; 9 bases map to TRBD1. V trimming: 2 bases; J trimming: 7 bases; junction bases outside the gene matches: 9. The CDR3 has 16 residues. CDR1 and CDR2 from the germline V gene are SGHTA and FQGTGA. CDR3 loop: CASSLYGGTGTNEQFF. The DNA for the CDR3 is TGTGCCAGCAGCTTATACGGGGGGACAGGGACGAATGAGCAGTTCTTC.

The chain employs TRBV7-9 and TRBJ2-3, with 8 bases matching TRBD2. There are 16 residues in the CDR3. The V and J ends lost 5 bases and 0 bases, in that order; junction bases with no gene match: 7. Germline lookup yields CDR1 SEHNR and CDR2 FQNEAQ (reference sequence). CDR3 nucleotide sequence: TGTGCCAGCAGCCCGACGGGGGGGTATAGCACAGATACGCAGTATTTT. Protein sequence: CASSPTGGYSTDTQYF.

The chain employs TRBV7-8 and TRBJ1-2; no clear D gene. V dropped 2 bases and J dropped 0 bases, with 13 bases sitting between them. Germline loops: CDR1 SGHVS, CDR2 FQNEAQ. The CDR3 is 16 residues long. CDR3 protein: CASSLRFQASNYGYTF. Written as DNA, the CDR3 is TGTGCCAGCAGCTTAAGGTTTCAGGCATCTAACTATGGCTACACCTTC.

This rearrangement joins TRBV28 to TRBJ1-5, with D possibly being TRBD1 (5 bases). Germline lookup yields CDR1 MDHEN and CDR2 SYDVKM. The CDR3 is made up of 16 amino acids. V was pared by 3 bases and J by 2 bases, with 14 bases between. The CDR3 bases are TGTGCCAGCAGTTTCCTGTCGCAGGGTGGCAATCAGCCCCAGCATTTT. Protein product: CASSFLSQGGNQPQHF. The variable domain in full, with the rest retrieved from reference TRBV28 and TRBJ1-5, is DVKVTQSSRYLVKRTGEKVFLECVQDMDHENMFWYRQDPGLGLRLIYFSYDVKMKEKGDIPEGYSVSREKKERFSLILESASTNQTSMYLCASSFLSQGGNQPQHFGDGTRLSIL.

This chain joins TRBV4-2 and TRBJ1-4, with no clear D. V was trimmed by 1 base and J by 0 bases, leaving 12 bases between them. Germline V gives CDR1 LGHNA, CDR2 YNFKEQ. This CDR3 has 17 residues. CDR3 nucleotide sequence: TGTGCCAGCAGCCAAGCATATGGAGTTGCAACTAATGAAAAACTGTTTTTT. Its translation is CASSQAYGVATNEKLFF.

As DNA, the CDR3 is TGTGCCTGGAGCCGAGAGGAGCTTCAGCCCCAGCATTTT. It codes for CAWSREELQPQHF. The chain joins TRBV30 to TRBJ1-5; D uncertain. V was pared by 3 bases and J by 6 bases, with 12 bases between. CDR3 length equals 13 residues. Germline V gives CDR1 GTSNPN, CDR2 SVGIG (reference sequence).

The chain combines TRBV27 with TRBJ1-6; 7 nucleotides match TRBD1. The CDR3 totals 14 residues. After removal of 5 bases from V and 4 bases from J, the junction contained 2 bases not matched to a gene. Germline V gene sequence: CDR1 MNHEY, CDR2 SMNVEV (reference sequence). The chain's CDR3 is CASSPGQYNSPLHF. The CDR3 DNA follows: TGTGCCAGCAGTCCGGGACAGTATAATTCACCCCTCCACTTT.

This chain connects TRBV27 to TRBJ2-5; 7 bases align to TRBD1. The CDR3 contains 13 residues. V trimming: 5 bases; J trimming: 2 bases; junction bases outside the gene matches: 2. Germline V gene data show CDR1 as MNHEY and CDR2 as SMNVEV (reference sequence). The CDR3 DNA reads as TGTGCCAGCAGTCGACAGGGACAAGAGACCCAGTACTTC. Its protein product is CASSRQGQETQYF.

The CDR3 nucleotides are TGTGCCAGTAGTATAAGGGCAGGGGAACTGGGCCTGAACACTGAAGCTTTCTTT. This encodes CASSIRAGELGLNTEAFF. The chain carries TRBV19 and TRBJ1-1; D might be TRBD1 (6 bases). Germline CDR1 is LNHDA and CDR2 is SQIVND (reference sequence). This CDR3 has 18 amino acids. V lost 2 bases to trimming and J lost 0 bases, with 19 bases between them.

The CDR3 nucleotides read TGTGCCAGTAGTATAGTTAGACAGGCCCCACAAGAGACCCAGTACTTC. Its translation: CASSIVRQAPQETQYF. The chain has TRBV19 and TRBJ2-5, with TRBD1 as a possible D gene (6 bases). Trimming shortened V by 1 base and J by 2 bases, and 14 bases separated the two germline ends. Germline V gives CDR1 LNHDA, CDR2 SQIVND (reference sequence). This CDR3 contains 16 residues.

V usage is TRBV15 and J usage is TRBJ2-2; 8 bases map to TRBD1. The germline gives CDR1 LNHNV, CDR2 YYDKDF (reference sequence). Unmatched junction bases numbered 0, after V lost 1 base and J lost 5 bases. The CDR3 has 14 amino acids. CDR3 sequence (DNA): TGTGCCACCAGCAGAGGACAGGGGACCGGGGAGCTGTTTTTT. Its translation: CATSRGQGTGELFF.

Notes on this clone: A read error may account for a junction end that differs from germline. The rearrangement joins TRBV11-2 to TRBJ1-4, with 7 nucleotides matching TRBD1. The germline gives CDR1 SGHAT, CDR2 FQNNGV. The CDR3 loop spans 13 amino acids. The CDR3 sequence is CASRLGGQSKLFF. The CDR3 region has the DNA TGTGCCAGCAGATTAGGGGGCCAATCCAAACTGTTTTTT.

This clone came up once. The chain recombines TRBV6-2 or TRBV6-3 with TRBJ1-1; 9 bases line up with TRBD1. The CDR3 covers 16 residues. Germline CDR1 MNHEY, CDR2 SVGEGT. J lost 7 bases, V lost 2 bases, and 11 bases had no gene match. CDR3 nucleotide sequence: TGTGCCAGCAGTTACCCCATGGACAGGGGAGTCTTTGAAGCTTTCTTT. This codes for CASSYPMDRGVFEAFF.

This chain uses TRBV6-6 with TRBJ2-1, with TRBD2 as a possible D gene (7 bases). V lost 6 bases, J lost 9 bases, and 12 bases lay in between. CDR1 and CDR2 from the germline V gene are MNHNY and SVGAGI (reference sequence). The CDR3 sequence is 12 residues long. The CDR3: CASSDGGLEQFF. As DNA, the CDR3 is TGTGCCAGCAGCGACGGGGGGCTTGAGCAGTTCTTC.

The chain recombines TRBV28 with TRBJ1-5; D may be TRBD1 (5 bases). Deletions cut 3 bases from V and 11 bases from J, with 14 bases between. Germline V gene data show CDR1 as MDHEN and CDR2 as SYDVKM. This CDR3 comprises 13 residues. The CDR3 sequence: CASSLPGLYAQHF. The CDR3 coding sequence is TGTGCCAGCAGTTTGCCGGGACTCTATGCCCAGCATTTT. The variable domain in full, completed from reference TRBV28 and TRBJ1-5, reads DVKVTQSSRYLVKRTGEKVFLECVQDMDHENMFWYRQDPGLGLRLIYFSYDVKMKEKGDIPEGYSVSREKKERFSLILESASTNQTSMYLCASSLPGLYAQHFGDGTRLSIL.

V and J are TRBV19 and TRBJ1-4; 8 bases line up with TRBD1. Germline V gene data show CDR1 as LNHDA and CDR2 as SQIVND (reference sequence). There are 17 residues in the CDR3. V gave up 6 bases and J gave up 5 bases; unmatched junction bases: 14. CDR3 sequence: CASRSGQGGFENEKLFF. The CDR3 nucleotides are TGTGCCAGTAGGAGCGGACAGGGAGGCTTCGAAAATGAAAAACTGTTTTTT.

This sequence joins TRBV11-2 and TRBJ2-1, with 7 bases aligning to TRBD1. The junction had 6 bases not matched to a gene; V was cut back by 1 base and J by 9 bases. CDR1 and CDR2 (germline): SGHAT, FQNNGV. The CDR3 has 14 amino acids. CDR3 region: CASSLGGQSVEQFF. In DNA, the CDR3 is TGTGCCAGCAGCTTAGGGGGACAGTCAGTTGAGCAGTTCTTC. Using reference TRBV11-2 and TRBJ2-1 for the parts outside the CDR3, the full variable domain is EAGVAQSPRYKIIEKRQSVAFWCNPISGHATLYWYQQILGQGPKLLIQFQNNGVVDDSQLPKDRFSAERLKGVDSTLKIQPAKLEDSAVYLCASSLGGQSVEQFFGPGTRLTVL.

This chain uses TRBV18 with TRBJ2-1; D not certain. Looked up from germline, CDR1 is KGHSH and CDR2 is LQKENI. The ends were cut back, 6 bases at V and 9 bases at J, with 9 bases in the middle. CDR3 length: 11 residues. The CDR3 loop is CASSPVSEQFF. CDR3 sequence (DNA): TGTGCCAGCTCTCCAGTTAGTGAGCAGTTCTTC.

The J gene is TRBJ1-2, the V gene TRBV4-1; tentative D call: TRBD1 (5 bases). CDR3 length: 15 residues. V shed 4 bases and J shed 1 base, with 13 bases lying between them. Germline CDR1 is MGHRA and CDR2 is YSYEKL. CDR3: CASSPDGGGNYGYTF. CDR3 nucleotides: TGCGCCAGCAGCCCGGACGGGGGAGGTAACTATGGCTACACCTTC.

V and J are TRBV5-1 and TRBJ1-1; D gene unclear. Germline V CDR1 and CDR2: SGHRS, YFSETQ. V lost 3 bases and J lost 8, with 14 bases in between. This CDR3 region has 13 residues. CDR3 DNA: TGCGCCAGCAGCTCCGGACGGACTAGAGAAGCTTTCTTT. The encoded protein is CASSSGRTREAFF.

CDR3 in DNA: TGTGCCAGCAGTTTAAGTGGCGGGAGGGGAGAGACCCAGTACTTC. This sequence encodes CASSLSGGRGETQYF. The chain carries TRBV28 and TRBJ2-5; 9 nucleotides match TRBD2. Per germline, CDR1 MDHEN and CDR2 SYDVKM. The CDR3 consists of 15 residues. Trimming cost V 2 bases and J 4 bases; bases outside gene matches: 5. The complete variable domain, with remaining parts taken from reference TRBV28 and TRBJ2-5, reads DVKVTQSSRYLVKRTGEKVFLECVQDMDHENMFWYRQDPGLGLRLIYFSYDVKMKEKGDIPEGYSVSREKKERFSLILESASTNQTSMYLCASSLSGGRGETQYFGPGTRLLVL.